This T cell receptor beta chain was profiled in a study of identical twins. This clonotype came up once. TCRdb processed the 5' RACE reads anew with MiXCR; each CDR3 protein has one entry. The repertoire holds over 600,000 distinct CDR3 sequences, with around 20% as singletons. The CDR3 totals 15 residues. V was pared by 2 bases and J by 6 bases, with 7 bases of the junction left unmatched. From germline, CDR1 is SGHKS and CDR2 YYEKEE (reference sequence). These sequences were also reported in another study, on T cells expressing NK-cell markers.

The rearrangement uses TRBV5-5 and TRBJ2-1; TRBD2 aligns across 8 bases. Sample: PBMCs. This TCR came from a woman younger than 30 in good health. CDR3 protein: CASSFFAGGSNEQFF. The CDR3 bases are TGTGCCAGCAGCTTTTTTGCGGGAGGTTCCAATGAGCAGTTCTTC.